This T cell receptor (beta chain) was recovered during a study of monozygotic twins with inflammatory bowel disease. Broader study findings: Distinguishing T cell subtypes was not possible.

Donors each contributed one blood sample measuring around 2.5 ml. Skipping T cell sorting, the study isolated total RNA directly from whole blood. As regards this clonotype: Its antigen is not known.

Via template switching, UMIs carrying a 6-nucleotide sample barcode were introduced. TCRdb reworked the 5' RACE reads into one entry per CDR3 protein, no DNA. The listing records around 100,000 distinct CDR3 sequences. The V gene's germline CDR1 is MNHEY and CDR2 SVGEGT. The CDR3 has 12 amino acids. The chain employs TRBV6-2 or TRBV6-3 and TRBJ2-7. The sequencing input was blood. The source of this sequence is a human donor with ulcerative colitis or Crohn's disease, or a healthy co-twin of an affected twin (not recorded which). The CDR3 here is CASSYDLHEQYF.